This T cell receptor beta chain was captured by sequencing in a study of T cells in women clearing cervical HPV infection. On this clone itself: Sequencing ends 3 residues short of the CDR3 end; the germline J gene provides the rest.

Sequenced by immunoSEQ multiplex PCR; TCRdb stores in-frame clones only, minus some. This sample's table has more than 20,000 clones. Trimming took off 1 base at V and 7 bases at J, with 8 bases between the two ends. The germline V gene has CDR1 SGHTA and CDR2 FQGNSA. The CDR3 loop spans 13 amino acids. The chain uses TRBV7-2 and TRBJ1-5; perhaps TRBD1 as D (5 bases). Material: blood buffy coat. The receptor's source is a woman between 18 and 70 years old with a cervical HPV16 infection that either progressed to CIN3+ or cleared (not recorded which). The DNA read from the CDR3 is TGTGCCAGCAGCTTAGGGGGGGTACAGCCC. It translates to CASSLGGVQP. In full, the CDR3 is CASSLGGVQPQHF. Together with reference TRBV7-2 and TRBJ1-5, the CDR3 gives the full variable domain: GAGVSQSPSNKVTEKGKDVELRCDPISGHTALYWYRQSLGQGLEFLIYFQGNSAPDKSGLPSDRFSAERTGGSVSTLTIQRTQQEDSAVYLCASSLGGVQPQHFGDGTRLSIL.